This T cell receptor (beta chain) was captured in a study of monozygotic twins with inflammatory bowel disease. Overall study findings and caveats: Among T cells, the various subtypes were not distinguishable. Discordant twins had repertoire similarity that did not differ from that of concordant twins, possibly from limited power.

Total RNA, at roughly 3.5 ug, went into every TCR library. Template switching added UMIs carrying a 6-nucleotide sample barcode. TCRdb reprocessed the 5' RACE reads and reports one entry per CDR3 protein, with no DNA. The sample data list about 300,000 distinct CDR3 sequences. With regard to this clonotype: Its antigen is unidentified.

This CDR3 is 15 amino acids long. Looked up from germline, CDR1 is SGHRS and CDR2 is YFSETQ. Material for sequencing was blood. The V gene is TRBV5-1, the J gene TRBJ1-4. This clonotype was sampled from a human donor with ulcerative colitis or Crohn's disease, or a healthy co-twin of an affected twin (not recorded which). This CDR3 reads CASSPTAGPNEKLFF.